These 14 T cell receptor beta chains were all obtained from the same sample, sequenced in a study of tumor and adjacent non-tumor tissue in lung cancer. The template was RNA from unsorted bulk tissue. A modified ARM-PCR protocol with three rounds of nested PCR amplified TCRbeta. TCRdb re-derived calls from the multiplex PCR reads in MiXCR, one entry per CDR3 protein. Here the sample spans 70,000 to 80,000 distinct CDR3 sequences, approximately 72% being singletons. Source material: lung tumor tissue. All receptors come from a woman between 40 and 55 years old with non-small cell lung cancer.

Of note for this clonotype: A read error is possible here, since a much larger clone lies one base away. This chain uses TRBV20-1 with TRBJ2-5; D is unresolved. Germline V gene sequence: CDR1 DFQATT, CDR2 SNEGSKA (reference sequence). CDR3 length: 14 residues. The CDR3 nucleotides read TGCAATGCTAGAGAGAACGACGGCTGGGGGACCCAGTACTTC. Translation: CNARENDGWGTQYF.

The chain couples TRBV11-2 to TRBJ2-2; 8 nucleotides align to TRBD1. This CDR3 contains 15 residues. Germline V gives CDR1 SGHAT, CDR2 FQNNGV. The junction had 9 bases not matched to a gene; V was cut back by 4 bases and J by 8 bases. CDR3 residues: CASSSNSGGPGELFF. In nucleotides, the CDR3 is TGTGCCAGCAGCTCAAATTCAGGGGGCCCGGGGGAGCTGTTTTTT.

The chain employs TRBV12-5 and TRBJ1-6; D ambiguous. There are 13 residues in the CDR3. Germline values: CDR1 LGHNT, CDR2 FRNRAP. V lost 0 bases to trimming and J lost 9 bases, with 6 bases between them. The chain's CDR3 is CASGLVERSPLHF. As DNA, the CDR3 is TGTGCTAGTGGTTTGGTAGAGCGTTCACCCCTCCACTTT.

In the case of this clonotype: A much larger clone differs from this one at a single base, so this may be a read error. The V and J genes are TRBV5-1 and TRBJ2-5, with D tentatively TRBD2 (5 bases). The germline V gene encodes CDR1 SGHRS and CDR2 YFSETQ. V lost 0 bases to trimming and J lost 2 bases, with 14 bases between them. The CDR3 loop spans 16 amino acids. CDR3 in amino acids: CASSLGTRQIQETQYF. The CDR3 DNA follows: TGCGCCAGCAGCTTGGGGACTCGTCAGATTCAAGAGACCCAGTACTTC. The complete variable domain, with remaining parts taken from reference TRBV5-1 and TRBJ2-5, reads KAGVTQTPRYLIKTRGQQVTLSCSPISGHRSVSWYQQTPGQGLQFLFEYFSETQRNKGNFPGRFSGRQFSNSRSEMNVSTLELGDSALYLCASSLGTRQIQETQYFGPGTRLLVL.

This clonotype was detected many times. V and J are TRBV6-6 and TRBJ1-2; 10 bases agree with TRBD1. J gave up 4 bases and V 6 bases, and 8 bases lay outside the gene matches. The CDR3 totals 15 residues. Per germline, CDR1 MNHNY and CDR2 SVGAGI (reference sequence). CDR3 nucleotides: TGTGCCAGCAGCCCATTAGGGGACAGGGGCTATGGCTACACCTTC. Its protein is CASSPLGDRGYGYTF.

This rearrangement joins TRBV11-3 to TRBJ2-5; D remains unclear. Trimming removed 10 bases from V and 4 bases from J, with 19 bases in between. The CDR3 length is 14 residues. Germline CDR1 is SGHNT and CDR2 is YENEEA. The CDR3 region has the DNA TGTGCCAACCCCGAATGTGGGGTCGTAGAGACCCAGTACTTC. Protein: CANPECGVVETQYF.

With regard to this clonotype: Germline and junction disagree at one end, which may indicate a read error. The gene calls are TRBV11-2 and TRBJ2-7; 8 bases map to TRBD2. The CDR3 is made up of 16 amino acids. Germline CDR1 is SGHAT and CDR2 is FQNNGV. CDR3 loop: CVSSLGLVGDRYEQYF. The CDR3 DNA reads TGTGTCAGCAGCTTGGGACTAGTGGGAGATCGTTACGAGCAGTACTTC. The whole variable domain, remainder taken from reference TRBV11-2 and TRBJ2-7, is EAGVAQSPRYKIIEKRQSVAFWCNPISGHATLYWYQQILGQGPKLLIQFQNNGVVDDSQLPKDRFSAERLKGVDSTLKIQPAKLEDSAVYLCVSSLGLVGDRYEQYFGPGTRLTVT.

Points on this clonotype: Likely a read error: the CDR3 ends without its conserved phenylalanine or tryptophan. The chain employs TRBV5-1 and TRBJ2-2; possibly TRBD2 for D (6 bases). Trimming shortened V by 6 bases and J by 3 bases, and 12 bases separated the two germline ends. From germline, CDR1 is SGHRS and CDR2 YFSETQ. This CDR3 region has 14 residues. The DNA for the CDR3 is TGCGCCAGCAACTTATTAGCGGACACCGGGGAGCTGTTTCTT. Translating it yields CASNLLADTGELFL.

This clonotype was detected many times. The gene calls are TRBV4-1 and TRBJ1-2, with D uncertain. Germline CDR1 and CDR2: MGHRA and YSYEKL. Deletions cut 2 bases from V and 4 bases from J, with 14 bases between. CDR3 length equals 15 residues. CDR3 nucleotide sequence: TGCGCCAGCAGCCAAAACTCGGGAGGGTCCTATGGCTACACCTTC. Translation: CASSQNSGGSYGYTF.

This clonotype has just one count. Germline and junction disagree at one end, which may indicate a read error. The chain has TRBV6-2 or TRBV6-3 and TRBJ1-2, with D possibly TRBD1 on 6 matching bases. Germline CDR1 reads MNHEY; CDR2 reads SVGEGT. This CDR3 region has 14 residues. Here the CDR3 DNA reads TGTGTCAGCAATTGGAAGGGGGTTAGCTATGGCTACATCTTC. Encoded protein: CVSNWKGVSYGYIF.

As for this clonotype: This CDR3 fails to terminate in the conserved phenylalanine or tryptophan, so it likely reflects a read error. The chain uses TRBV2 and TRBJ2-3, with 10 bases lining up with TRBD2. Unmatched junction bases numbered 4, after V lost 4 bases and J lost 3 bases. The CDR3 covers 15 residues. CDR1 and CDR2 from the germline V gene are SNHLY and FYNNEI. This CDR3 is CASSVLAGRTDTQYL. Written as DNA, the CDR3 is TGTGCCAGCAGTGTACTAGCGGGAAGGACAGATACGCAGTATTTA.

This clonotype has just one count. The chain joins TRBV5-1 to TRBJ1-1, with a possible D match to TRBD1 (5 bases). The CDR3 totals 15 residues. CDR1 is SGHRS, CDR2 YFSETQ, per germline. Trimming pared 6 bases from V and 3 bases from J, leaving 18 bases between. CDR3 protein: CASNSTPGTDTEAFF. The CDR3 DNA follows: TGCGCCAGCAACTCAACCCCGGGGACTGACACTGAAGCTTTCTTT.

On this clonotype itself: One end of the junction fails to match germline, which may point to a read error. This chain links TRBV6-5 with TRBJ1-2; D is uncertain. Germline assignment: CDR1 MNHEY and CDR2 SVGAGI. This CDR3 region has 14 residues. The CDR3 nucleotides are TGTGCCAGCAGTACCGCGGGGAGAGGCTATGGCTATACCTTC. Translated: CASSTAGRGYGYTF.

Notes on this clonotype: A much more abundant neighbour one base away suggests this may be a read error. CDR3 DNA: TGTGCCTGGACCTCCTCGAACACCGGGGAGCTGTTATTT. This encodes CAWTSSNTGELLF. The V and J genes are TRBV30 and TRBJ2-2; weak D call: TRBD2 (5 bases). CDR1 is GTSNPN and CDR2 is SVGIG in the germline V gene (reference sequence). The CDR3 has 13 amino acids. Drawing the rest from reference TRBV30 and TRBJ2-2, the complete variable domain is SQTIHQWPATLVQPVGSPLSLECTVEGTSNPNLYWYRQAAGRGLQLLFYSVGIGQISSEVPQNLSASRPQDRQFILSSKKLLLSDSGFYLCAWTSSNTGELLFGEGSRLTVL.